Below, one T cell receptor (beta chain) is given with its context. TCRdb re-called the 5' RACE reads through MiXCR, storing one row per CDR3 protein. The table has about 250,000 distinct CDR3 sequences, 15% to 20% seen once. V lost 11 bases and J 4 bases, leaving 21 bases between the germline ends. The CDR3 spans 15 residues. Germline V gene data show CDR1 as ENHRY and CDR2 as SYGVKD. These data originate in a study of CD8 T cells in ankylosing spondylitis. This clonotype originated in a male donor with ankylosing spondylitis or in good health (not recorded which). The rearrangement links TRBV10-3 to TRBJ2-1; possible D gene TRBD2, 6 bases. The sequenced material came from blood, either unsorted or a sorted T cell fraction (not recorded which). The CDR3 here is CAFSEGLRAYNEQFF. Here the CDR3 DNA reads TGTGCCTTCTCGGAGGGCTTGCGAGCTTACAATGAGCAGTTCTTC.